This T cell receptor beta chain was sequenced during a study of T cell responses to AZD1222 COVID-19 vaccine. Study observations and caveats: Just a handful of people given AZD1222 tested seropositive at baseline.

Measured with immunoSEQ multiplex PCR; TCRdb has only the in-frame clones, and not every one. The sample holds 90,000 to 150,000 clones, about 91% seen once. A note on this clone: Its specificity is not known.

The origin of this receptor is an adult in good health. The sample consisted of peripheral blood, taken on day 0 of AZD1222 vaccination.

The CDR3 nucleotides read TGTGCCAGCAGGCAGCAGGGGGGCGAGACCCAGTACTTC. This gives the protein CASRQQGGETQYF. This rearrangement joins TRBV5-4 to TRBJ2-5; tentatively, D is TRBD1 (7 bases). CDR1 and CDR2 from the germline V gene are SGHNT and YYREEE (reference sequence). Trimming took 5 bases from V and 5 from J, leaving 13 bases between them. This CDR3 contains 13 residues.